The 24 T cell receptor beta chains presented below share a single source sample, sequenced in a study of graft-versus-host responses after intestinal transplantation. Graft material was processed, releasing intraepithelial and lamina propria lymphocytes. Data came from immunoSEQ multiplex PCR; TCRdb stores just in-frame clones and leaves some out. Here the sample spans tens of thousands of clones, 75% to 90% being singletons. The sequences come from ileum tissue, collected 350 to 400 days after transplant. The receptors here all came from a human patient who received an intestinal transplant, so some T cells may come from the graft donor.

This chain joins TRBV28 and TRBJ1-5; 7 positions agree with TRBD1. Germline CDR1 MDHEN, CDR2 SYDVKM. This CDR3 comprises 13 residues. Germline trimming cut 6 bases from V and 4 bases from J; bases unmatched to any gene: 3. The CDR3 nucleotides are TGTGCCAGCAGGGGACAGCTGAATCAGCCCCAGCATTTT. It translates to CASRGQLNQPQHF.

The gene calls are TRBV2 and TRBJ2-1, with TRBD1 matching 8 bases. Germline lookup yields CDR1 SNHLY and CDR2 FYNNEI. J gave up 7 bases and V 7 bases, and 6 bases lay outside the gene matches. This CDR3 is 13 amino acids long. The CDR3: CASKQGAENEQFF. CDR3 nucleotides: TGTGCCAGCAAGCAGGGGGCGGAGAATGAGCAGTTCTTC.

The chain couples TRBV2 to TRBJ2-1; 11 bases align to TRBD2. Germline-derived CDR1 and CDR2 are SNHLY and FYNNEI. The CDR3 is 15 residues long. V was clipped by 6 bases and J by 3 bases; unmatched bases: 4. CDR3 coding DNA: TGTGCCAGCAGCGCTACTAGCGGGGGCTACAATGAGCAGTTCTTC. Protein sequence: CASSATSGGYNEQFF. The entire variable domain, with the rest obtained from reference TRBV2 and TRBJ2-1, is as follows: EPEVTQTPSHQVTQMGQEVILRCVPISNHLYFYWYRQILGQKVEFLVSFYNNEISEKSEIFDDQFSVERPDGSNFTLKIRSTKLEDSAMYFCASSATSGGYNEQFFGPGTRLTVL.

The chain carries TRBV6-6 and TRBJ1-5, with D unclear. The CDR3 is 11 amino acids. The V gene's germline CDR1 is MNHNY and CDR2 SVGAGI (reference sequence). V was trimmed by 8 bases and J by 15 bases, leaving 17 bases between them. The CDR3 sequence is CASRGSNQLHF. CDR3 sequence (DNA): TGTGCCAGCCGCGGGTCCAATCAGCTGCATTTT.

The V call is TRBV4-1, the J call TRBJ1-1, with no clear D. This CDR3 comprises 13 residues. Germline loops: CDR1 MGHRA, CDR2 YSYEKL. V lost 1 base and J lost 5, with 8 bases in between. In DNA, the CDR3 is TGCGCCAGCAGCCAAGGCCGGAAGACTGAAGCTTTCTTT. Translating it yields CASSQGRKTEAFF.

In DNA form, the CDR3 reads TGCGCCAGCAGCCAAGCTCGCAGGGCCTTGGATGGCTACACCTTC. This encodes CASSQARRALDGYTF. The chain joins TRBV4-1 to TRBJ1-2; maybe TRBD1 (5 bases). CDR3 length: 15 residues. V was shortened by 1 base and J by 6 bases, with 15 bases between the two germline ends. Germline-derived CDR1 and CDR2 are MGHRA and YSYEKL.

This sequence joins TRBV29-1 and TRBJ1-6, with D unclear. The CDR3 totals 15 residues. With 3 bases removed from V and 5 bases from J, the gap between germline ends came to 14 bases. Germline V gene lookup returns CDR1 SQVTM and CDR2 ANQGSEA. CDR3 region: CSVETRSPHNSPLHF. CDR3 sequence (DNA): TGCAGCGTTGAGACCAGGTCTCCCCATAATTCACCCCTCCACTTT. The full variable domain, in which reference TRBV29-1 and TRBJ1-6 provide the parts outside the CDR3, is SAVISQKPSRDICQRGTSLTIQCQVDSQVTMMFWYRQQPGQSLTLIATANQGSEATYESGFVIDKFPISRPNLTFSTLTVSNMSPEDSSIYLCSVETRSPHNSPLHFGNGTRLTVT.

V usage is TRBV19 and J usage is TRBJ1-2; possibly TRBD1 for D (6 bases). V was cut by 8 bases and J by 3 bases, with 19 bases left in between. Germline CDR1 and CDR2: LNHDA and SQIVND (reference sequence). The CDR3 spans 15 residues. CDR3 residues: CASQTGKWAYYGYTF. The CDR3, as DNA: TGTGCCAGTCAAACAGGGAAGTGGGCCTACTATGGCTACACCTTC.

This chain joins TRBV5-1 and TRBJ1-1, with 8 bases that match TRBD1. Germline CDR1 is SGHRS and CDR2 is YFSETQ. V trimming: 1 base; J trimming: 5 bases; junction bases outside the gene matches: 4. This CDR3 contains 14 residues. CDR3 DNA sequence: TGCGCCAGCAGCTTGCAGGGGGCGCGGACTGAAGCTTTCTTT. This sequence encodes CASSLQGARTEAFF.

The genes are TRBV4-1 and TRBJ2-5; D remains ambiguous. CDR3 length equals 15 residues. Trimming removed 0 bases from V and 2 bases from J, with 10 bases in between. Per the germline V gene, CDR1 is MGHRA and CDR2 is YSYEKL. The CDR3, as DNA: TGCGCCAGCAGCCAAGATCGCAGGTGGCAAGAGACCCAGTACTTC. Encoded protein: CASSQDRRWQETQYF.

About this clone itself: Other DNA sequences in the same sample also yield this CDR3. For the CDR3, the DNA is TGCGCCAGCAGCTTGGGGGACTTCTACGAGCAGTACTTC. It specifies CASSLGDFYEQYF. The chain combines TRBV5-1 with TRBJ2-7; perhaps TRBD2 as D (6 bases). V dropped 0 bases and J dropped 3 bases, with 7 bases sitting between them. Per the germline V gene, CDR1 is SGHRS and CDR2 is YFSETQ. The CDR3 contains 13 residues.

This sequence joins TRBV5-1 and TRBJ1-1; D gene uncertain. CDR3 length: 12 amino acids. V was pared by 1 base and J by 1 base, with 2 bases between. Germline CDR1 SGHRS, CDR2 YFSETQ. CDR3 region: CASSLTNTEAFF. In nucleotides, the CDR3 is TGCGCCAGCAGCTTGACGAACACTGAAGCTTTCTTT.

The V and J genes are TRBV11-2 and TRBJ2-1; 8 positions agree with TRBD1. The V gene's germline CDR1 is SGHAT and CDR2 FQNNGV. The CDR3 spans 15 residues. Trimming at V came to 0 bases and at J to 3 bases, leaving 1 base not matched to a gene. This CDR3 reads CASSLEGQVYNEQFF. Written as DNA, the CDR3 is TGTGCCAGCAGCTTAGAGGGACAGGTCTACAATGAGCAGTTCTTC.

The V call is TRBV6-1, the J call TRBJ1-1; D perhaps matches TRBD1 (5 bases). CDR3 length: 13 residues. Trimming stripped 7 bases from V and 3 bases from J, with 12 bases between. Germline CDR1 reads MNHNS; CDR2 reads SASEGT. The CDR3 loop reads CASKGDSYTEAFF. As DNA, the CDR3 is TGTGCCAGCAAGGGAGACAGTTACACTGAAGCTTTCTTT.

The DNA of the CDR3 is TGTGCCAGCAGCTTTCCAGGGGGGAACACTGAAGCTTTCTTT. The encoded protein is CASSFPGGNTEAFF. V is TRBV5-5 and J is TRBJ1-1; 7 nucleotides line up with TRBD1. With 2 bases clipped from V and 1 base from J, the junction kept 2 bases outside the gene matches. The CDR3 covers 14 residues. Germline V CDR1 and CDR2: SGHKS, YYEKEE (reference sequence).

The chain links TRBV13 to TRBJ1-6; TRBD1 matches at 7 bases. Germline V gene sequence: CDR1 PRHDT, CDR2 FYEKMQ (reference sequence). V shed 5 bases and J 10 bases; nucleotides not matched to a gene: 5. This CDR3 is built from 13 residues. CDR3 DNA sequence: TGTGCCAGCAGCCTCGGGACAGCCTCACCCCTCCACTTT. Its protein product is CASSLGTASPLHF. The whole variable domain, remainder taken from reference TRBV13 and TRBJ1-6, is AAGVIQSPRHLIKEKRETATLKCYPIPRHDTVYWYQQGPGQDPQFLISFYEKMQSDKGSIPDRFSAQQFSDYHSELNMSSLELGDSALYFCASSLGTASPLHFGNGTRLTVT.

The rearrangement links TRBV2 to TRBJ2-1; D unresolved. V was clipped by 3 bases and J by 0 bases, with 9 bases between them. There are 15 residues in the CDR3. CDR1 and CDR2 from the germline V gene are SNHLY and FYNNEI. Here the CDR3 reads CASSDTGSSYNEQFF. The CDR3 DNA reads as TGTGCCAGCAGTGATACGGGTAGCTCCTACAATGAGCAGTTCTTC.

This chain links TRBV9 with TRBJ1-3; D is undetermined. The CDR3 contains 14 residues. Germline V gene sequence: CDR1 SGDLS, CDR2 YYNGEE. Trimming took off 0 bases at V and 16 bases at J, with 20 bases between the two ends. CDR3 loop: CASSVGERQSPVYF. DNA of the CDR3: TGTGCCAGCAGCGTAGGGGAACGGCAGTCGCCTGTCTATTTT.

This clone has just one count. The chain is built from TRBV5-5 and TRBJ2-7; 8 nucleotides agree with TRBD1. V shed 4 bases and J 3 bases; nucleotides not matched to a gene: 6. Per germline, CDR1 SGHKS and CDR2 YYEKEE (reference sequence). This CDR3 contains 14 residues. CDR3 coding DNA: TGTGCCAGCAGCGTCCCGGGACAGGACTACGAGCAGTACTTC. This gives the protein CASSVPGQDYEQYF.

The gene calls are TRBV4-2 and TRBJ1-1, with D possibly being TRBD1 (5 bases). The V gene lost 4 bases and the J gene lost 1 base, with 10 bases spanning the gap. Looked up from germline, CDR1 is LGHNA and CDR2 is YNFKEQ. This CDR3 has 14 amino acids. DNA of the CDR3: TGTGCCAGCAGCCCGGGACTAGAGAACACTGAAGCTTTCTTT. Residues: CASSPGLENTEAFF.

This clone was observed once. The J gene is TRBJ2-7, the V gene TRBV6-5, with 9 positions matching TRBD1. The J segment lost 4 bases and the V segment lost 6 bases, leaving 4 bases of the junction unmatched. The CDR3 consists of 13 residues. The germline V gene has CDR1 MNHEY and CDR2 SVGAGI. The CDR3 here is CASSGTGRYEQYF. CDR3 nucleotide sequence: TGTGCCAGCAGCGGGACAGGGCGGTACGAGCAGTACTTC.

The table lists this clone with a count of one. The rearrangement uses TRBV5-1 and TRBJ1-5; TRBD1 agrees at 9 bases. After removal of 2 bases from V and 6 bases from J, the junction contained 3 bases not matched to a gene. Germline CDR1 and CDR2: SGHRS and YFSETQ. The CDR3 has 14 amino acids. In nucleotides, the CDR3 is TGCGCCAGCAGCTTCGGGACAGGGAGTCAGCCCCAGCATTTT. As protein: CASSFGTGSQPQHF. The full variable domain, rest sourced from reference TRBV5-1 and TRBJ1-5, is KAGVTQTPRYLIKTRGQQVTLSCSPISGHRSVSWYQQTPGQGLQFLFEYFSETQRNKGNFPGRFSGRQFSNSRSEMNVSTLELGDSALYLCASSFGTGSQPQHFGDGTRLSIL.

The chain is built from TRBV2 and TRBJ1-2; 7 positions agree with TRBD1. The V gene end was trimmed by 9 bases and the J gene end by 3 bases; junction bases not matched to a gene: 7. The CDR3 is 13 amino acids. Germline CDR1 and CDR2: SNHLY and FYNNEI. Here the CDR3 DNA reads TGTGCCAGTTCCACAGGGGACTACTATGGCTACACCTTC. Protein: CASSTGDYYGYTF.

The chain carries TRBV5-1 and TRBJ1-2, with 10 bases that match TRBD1. The V gene's germline CDR1 is SGHRS and CDR2 YFSETQ. The CDR3 consists of 13 residues. After removal of 4 bases from V and 6 bases from J, the junction contained 3 bases not matched to a gene. CDR3 nucleotides: TGCGCCAGCAGCGCCGGGACAGGGGATGGCTACACCTTC. Translation gives CASSAGTGDGYTF.